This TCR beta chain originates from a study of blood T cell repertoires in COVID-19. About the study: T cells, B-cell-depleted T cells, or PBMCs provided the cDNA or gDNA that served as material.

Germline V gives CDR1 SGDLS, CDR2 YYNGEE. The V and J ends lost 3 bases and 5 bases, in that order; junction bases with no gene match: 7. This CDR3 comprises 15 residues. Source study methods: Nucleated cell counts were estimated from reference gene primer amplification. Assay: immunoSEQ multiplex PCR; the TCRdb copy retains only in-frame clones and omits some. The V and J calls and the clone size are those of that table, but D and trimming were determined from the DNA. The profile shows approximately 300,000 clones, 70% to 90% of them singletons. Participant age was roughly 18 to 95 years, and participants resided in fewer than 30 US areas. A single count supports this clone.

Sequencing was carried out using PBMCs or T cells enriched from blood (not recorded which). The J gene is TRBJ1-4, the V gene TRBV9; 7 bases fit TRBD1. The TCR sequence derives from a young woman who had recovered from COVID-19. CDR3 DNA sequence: TGTGCCAGCAGCGCATCAGGGACAGAGAATGAAAAACTGTTTTTT. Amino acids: CASSASGTENEKLFF.